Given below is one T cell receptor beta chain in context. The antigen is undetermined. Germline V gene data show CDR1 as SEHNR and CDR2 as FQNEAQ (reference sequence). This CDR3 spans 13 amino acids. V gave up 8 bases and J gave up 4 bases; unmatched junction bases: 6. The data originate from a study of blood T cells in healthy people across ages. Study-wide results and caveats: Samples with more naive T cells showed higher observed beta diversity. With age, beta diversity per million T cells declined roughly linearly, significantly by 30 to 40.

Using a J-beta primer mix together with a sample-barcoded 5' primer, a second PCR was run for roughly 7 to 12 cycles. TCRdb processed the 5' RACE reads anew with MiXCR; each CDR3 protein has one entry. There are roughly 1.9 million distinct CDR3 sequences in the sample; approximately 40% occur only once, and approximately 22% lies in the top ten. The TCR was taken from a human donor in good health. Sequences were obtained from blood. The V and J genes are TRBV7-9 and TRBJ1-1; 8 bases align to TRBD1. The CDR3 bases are TGTGCCAGCTTATACAGGGGGGCCACTGAAGCTTTCTTT. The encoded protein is CASLYRGATEAFF.